This paragraph reports one T cell receptor beta chain. Antigen specificity is unknown. This specimen comes from a study of shared clonotypes between healthy human individuals. Overall study results and limits: The expectation was that sequencing depth would affect clonotype sharing among donors. Researchers sampled blood only, noting tissue repertoires likely differ.

Germline CDR1 MNHEY, CDR2 SMNVEV (reference sequence). V was pared by 5 bases and J by 4 bases, with 8 bases of the junction left unmatched. This CDR3 has 16 amino acids. The unsorted PBMC sample used ten immunoSEQ deep assay plates. Profiled with immunoSEQ multiplex PCR; TCRdb holds only in-frame clones, not every one. The table has about 490,000 clones, about three quarters seen once. This sequence originates from a woman aged 40 to 50 in good health. Some clones in this sample may be carry-over from other donors' samples. This rearrangement joins TRBV27 to TRBJ1-4, with TRBD1 identical over 9 bases. The sample comprised PBMCs. The chain's CDR3 is CASSVRTGQGNEKLFF. The CDR3 bases are TGTGCCAGCAGTGTAAGAACGGGACAGGGTAATGAAAAACTGTTTTTT.